The 19 T cell receptor beta chains below all came from one sample that was sequenced in a study of T-cell reconstitution after alpha-beta-depleted transplantation in children. Using unique molecular identifiers, the investigators prepared the TCRbeta library. TCRdb recomputed calls from the PCR reads with MiXCR, one row per CDR3 protein. The sample consists of some 530,000 distinct CDR3 sequences, around 12% of them appearing once. The sequencing used PBMCs from the stem cell graft donor, collected from the stem cell graft. The source of these receptors is a human donor who donated a stem cell graft to a child with combined immunodeficiency.

This clonotype occurred many times. The J gene is TRBJ2-7, the V gene TRBV6-5; 11 bases are a match to TRBD2. The junction had 4 bases not matched to a gene; V was cut back by 1 base and J by 2 bases. The CDR3 sequence is 16 residues long. In germline, CDR1 is MNHEY, CDR2 SVGAGI. The CDR3, as DNA: TGTGCCAGCAGTTACTACCGACTAGCGGGGCCCTACGAGCAGTACTTC. Translated, it gives CASSYYRLAGPYEQYF.

This clonotype showed up just a few times. The V gene is TRBV6-1, the J gene TRBJ2-7, with D perhaps TRBD1 (7 bases). The CDR3 sequence is 15 residues long. V lost 5 bases to trimming and J lost 3 bases, with 17 bases between them. Germline V gene lookup returns CDR1 MNHNS and CDR2 SASEGT. CDR3 DNA sequence: TGTGCCAGCAGTATTGGGACAGTCGGGAGCTACGAGCAGTACTTC. This sequence encodes CASSIGTVGSYEQYF.

Only a few counts were recorded for this clonotype. The CDR3 DNA reads as TGTGCCAGCAGTGAACCCGGACAGGCGACTGAAGCTTTCTTT. It encodes CASSEPGQATEAFF. This chain uses TRBV6-1 with TRBJ1-1; 7 positions agree with TRBD1. The length of the CDR3 is 14 residues. Germline V gene data show CDR1 as MNHNS and CDR2 as SASEGT. J was trimmed by 5 bases and V by 2 bases; bases with no gene match: 5.

The chain links TRBV7-9 to TRBJ1-1; 7 bases line up with TRBD1. The CDR3 has 13 amino acids. J gave up 8 bases and V 1 base, and 4 bases lay outside the gene matches. Germline V CDR1 and CDR2: SEHNR, FQNEAQ (reference sequence). In DNA form, the CDR3 reads TGTGCCAGCAGCTTAGGGGGACAGCGAGAAGCTTTCTTT. This sequence encodes CASSLGGQREAFF.

The chain joins TRBV15 to TRBJ2-7, with 9 bases identical to TRBD1. This CDR3 has 14 residues. V trimming: 1 base; J trimming: 5 bases; junction bases outside the gene matches: 3. Germline V gene data show CDR1 as LNHNV and CDR2 as YYDKDF (reference sequence). In DNA form, the CDR3 reads TGTGCCACCAGCAGAGTCGGGACAGGGCACGAGCAGTACTTC. The encoded protein is CATSRVGTGHEQYF.

The chain is built from TRBV5-1 and TRBJ2-7; maybe TRBD1 (5 bases). The CDR3 contains 14 residues. The V and J ends lost 0 bases and 6 bases respectively, with 13 bases between them. CDR1 SGHRS and CDR2 YFSETQ come from the germline V gene. CDR3 in DNA: TGCGCCAGCAGCTTGGGCCAGGACATCTCCGAGCAGTACTTC. Amino acids: CASSLGQDISEQYF.

The chain recombines TRBV25-1 with TRBJ2-1; 11 bases fit TRBD1. Germline V gene data show CDR1 as MGHDK and CDR2 as SYGVNS. The CDR3 sequence is 14 residues long. J lost 8 bases, V lost 6 bases, and 6 bases had no gene match. In nucleotides, the CDR3 is TGTGCCAGCAGGTCGGACAGGGGGCAGGATGAGCAGTTCTTC. As protein: CASRSDRGQDEQFF. Variable domain in full (rest from reference TRBV25-1 and TRBJ2-1): EADIYQTPRYLVIGTGKKITLECSQTMGHDKMYWYQQDPGMELHLIHYSYGVNSTEKGDLSSESTVSRIRTEHFPLTLESARPSHTSQYLCASRSDRGQDEQFFGPGTRLTVL.

The chain combines TRBV5-1 with TRBJ2-7, with a possible D match to TRBD2 (6 bases). The CDR3 is 15 amino acids. CDR1 SGHRS and CDR2 YFSETQ come from the germline V gene. V dropped 4 bases and J dropped 2 bases, with 16 bases sitting between them. CDR3 region: CASSPLAAGTYEQYF. CDR3 nucleotide sequence: TGCGCCAGCAGCCCCCTGGCCGCGGGGACCTACGAGCAGTACTTC. Looking up the rest from reference TRBV5-1 and TRBJ2-7 gives the full variable domain: KAGVTQTPRYLIKTRGQQVTLSCSPISGHRSVSWYQQTPGQGLQFLFEYFSETQRNKGNFPGRFSGRQFSNSRSEMNVSTLELGDSALYLCASSPLAAGTYEQYFGPGTRLTVT.

The chain joins TRBV20-1 to TRBJ1-4; D ambiguous. This CDR3 is 11 amino acids long. Trimming left V 1 base short and J 7 bases short, with 4 bases between. Germline V CDR1 and CDR2: DFQATT, SNEGSKA (reference sequence). The chain's CDR3 is CSARGVEKLFF. DNA of the CDR3: TGCAGTGCTAGAGGGGTTGAAAAACTGTTTTTT.

With respect to this clonotype: A read error is possible here, since a much larger clone lies one base away. The V gene is TRBV12-3 or TRBV12-4, the J gene TRBJ2-5; TRBD1 aligns across 11 bases. CDR3 size: 16 residues. This CDR3 is CASSSGTGGNQETQHF. CDR3 bases: TGTGCCAGCAGTTCCGGGACAGGGGGAAACCAAGAGACCCAGCACTTC.

Many counts were recorded for this clonotype. This chain connects TRBV15 to TRBJ2-3, with D uncertain. This CDR3 is 13 amino acids long. Trimming pared 3 bases from V and 2 bases from J, leaving 6 bases between. The germline V gene has CDR1 LNHNV and CDR2 YYDKDF (reference sequence). The CDR3 coding sequence is TGTGCCACCAGCAGGCAGTCCACAGATACGCAGTATTTT. As protein: CATSRQSTDTQYF.

Ten or more counts support this clonotype. This chain joins TRBV20-1 and TRBJ2-3; 8 bases map to TRBD1. Germline CDR1 is DFQATT and CDR2 is SNEGSKA (reference sequence). J gave up 0 bases and V 4 bases, and 0 bases lay outside the gene matches. The CDR3 is 13 amino acids. The DNA for the CDR3 is TGCAGTGCTACAGGGGGCAGCACAGATACGCAGTATTTT. As protein: CSATGGSTDTQYF.

This clonotype was seen repeatedly, ten times or more. The chain's CDR3 is CASTGAGGYEGELFF. CDR3 nucleotides: TGTGCCAGCACGGGGGCAGGGGGTTATGAAGGGGAGCTGTTTTTT. The chain joins TRBV28 to TRBJ2-2, with D perhaps TRBD1 (7 bases). CDR3 length equals 15 residues. Germline V CDR1 and CDR2: MDHEN, SYDVKM. The V end was cut by 7 bases, the J end by 8 bases, with 20 bases between.

This clonotype was detected a few times. The chain joins TRBV5-1 to TRBJ1-2; D is perhaps TRBD1 (5 bases). The CDR3 has 14 residues. Germline assignment: CDR1 SGHRS and CDR2 YFSETQ. V lost 4 bases to trimming and J lost 5 bases, with 15 bases between them. The CDR3 loop reads CASSPAGRPYGYTF. The CDR3 bases are TGCGCCAGCAGCCCGGCAGGGAGGCCTTATGGCTACACCTTC.

J is TRBJ2-5 and V is TRBV7-6; D gene unclear. This CDR3 is 15 amino acids long. Trimming cost V 4 bases and J 2 bases, with 14 bases left between them. Germline V gene sequence: CDR1 SGHVS, CDR2 FNYEAQ. In DNA form, the CDR3 reads TGTGCCAGCAGCTCCCCCAGACCCGGGCAAGAGACCCAGTACTTC. Its translation: CASSSPRPGQETQYF.

V gene TRBV6-1 combines with J gene TRBJ2-7; TRBD1 is a possible D gene (6 bases). The length of the CDR3 is 13 residues. V lost 5 bases and J 7 bases, leaving 15 bases between the germline ends. Germline V gives CDR1 MNHNS, CDR2 SASEGT. The CDR3 region has the DNA TGTGCCAGCAGTCCCCGGACAGAAAGGGAGCAGTACTTC. Protein: CASSPRTEREQYF.

This clonotype occurred many times. The J gene is TRBJ2-7, the V gene TRBV29-1; 7 bases match TRBD1. The V gene end was trimmed by 6 bases and the J gene end by 6 bases; junction bases not matched to a gene: 14. Per the germline V gene, CDR1 is SQVTM and CDR2 is ANQGSEA. The CDR3 sequence is 14 residues long. The CDR3 nucleotides are TGCAGCGTCGTACTCTACAGGGGACCAGGCGAGCAGTACTTC. Encoded protein: CSVVLYRGPGEQYF.

This rearrangement joins TRBV20-1 to TRBJ2-5; TRBD2 agrees at 13 bases. CDR1 DFQATT and CDR2 SNEGSKA come from the germline V gene (reference sequence). CDR3 length: 15 residues. Germline trimming cut 5 bases from V and 8 bases from J; bases unmatched to any gene: 11. The CDR3: CSADLLAGGSDTQYF. CDR3 DNA sequence: TGCAGTGCTGACCTACTAGCGGGAGGGTCGGACACCCAGTACTTC.

The gene calls are TRBV7-9 and TRBJ2-7; D gene uncertain. Germline V gene lookup returns CDR1 SEHNR and CDR2 FQNEAQ (reference sequence). The V and J ends lost 5 bases and 5 bases respectively, with 13 bases between them. This CDR3 is 13 amino acids long. CDR3 in DNA: TGTGCCAGCAGCCCCGGGTCGTCCCACGAGCAGTACTTC. As protein: CASSPGSSHEQYF. Variable domain in full (rest from reference TRBV7-9 and TRBJ2-7): DTGVSQNPRHKITKRGQNVTFRCDPISEHNRLYWYRQTLGQGPEFLTYFQNEAQLEKSRLLSDRFSAERPKGSFSTLEIQRTEQGDSAMYLCASSPGSSHEQYFGPGTRLTVT.